The rows below give T cell receptor beta chains drawn from one sample of a study of T-cell memory formation after mild COVID-19. TCRdb processed the 5' RACE reads anew with MiXCR; each CDR3 protein has one entry. The sample holds 45,000 to 65,000 distinct CDR3 sequences, 9.3% seen once. The sample consisted of PBMCs or a T cell subset sorted from them (not recorded which). The receptors were sampled from an adult woman who had mild COVID-19 (a few samples of this study predate the infection). Cell type and time point are not known. Both conserved end residues are part of each CDR3. D genes are given only for firm matches. Some rows have no size entry. The others give once, few or many, or a class for an expanded clone.

j_gene,abundance,d_gene,v_gene,CDR3aa
TRBJ2-7,many,.,TRBV20-1,CSATRGVSETYEQYF
TRBJ2-1,.,.,TRBV10-3,CAISNSSPGPRGNEQFF
TRBJ1-2,few,.,TRBV9,CASSVDRGPRGYTF
TRBJ1-1,.,TRBD1,TRBV20-1,CSARDLRTGAPNTEAFF
TRBJ2-3,few,TRBD2,TRBV3-1,CASSQGWRTSGTDTQYF
TRBJ2-3,.,.,TRBV7-2,CASSYTKARDTQYF
TRBJ2-7,.,TRBD2,TRBV20-1,CSARDRGRGGFSYEQYF
TRBJ2-3,many,.,TRBV7-3,CASSLYPLGTGNTDTQYF
TRBJ2-7,.,.,TRBV18,CASSPPASYEQYF
TRBJ1-2,few,.,TRBV18,CASSPLMNRAKGNYGYTF
TRBJ2-7,.,TRBD2,TRBV20-1,CSARDPLAGGTLTYEQYF
TRBJ2-5,few,TRBD1,TRBV11-2,CASSQRTGGIETQYF
TRBJ2-1,.,TRBD2,TRBV11-3,CASSLRLAALYNEQFF
TRBJ2-5,many,.,TRBV12-3/TRBV12-4,CASSGERETQYF
TRBJ2-1,once,.,TRBV29-1,CSVESRGEGRHDEQFF
TRBJ1-3,.,.,TRBV5-8,CASSSSGTNTIYF
TRBJ1-1,.,.,TRBV6-6,CASNEGGNTEAFF
TRBJ2-1,many,TRBD2,TRBV7-2,CASSPALAGVYNEQFF
TRBJ1-2,many,.,TRBV5-6,CASSPAAAGANYGYTF
TRBJ2-3,.,.,TRBV7-7,CASSAGPDTDTQYF
TRBJ1-1,.,.,TRBV5-6,CASSRPRTAMNTEAFF
TRBJ2-5,few,.,TRBV2,CASKDRGAVTQYF
TRBJ2-1,.,TRBD2,TRBV7-8,CASSPPLGGSYNEQFF
TRBJ2-3,.,.,TRBV11-2,CASSLGLAGSRSDTQYF
TRBJ1-5,many,TRBD1,TRBV5-5,CASSRDRANSNQPQHF
TRBJ1-1,.,.,TRBV3-1,CASSHGLAVTGTEAFF
TRBJ2-1,.,TRBD2,TRBV9,CASSVTSGGEQFF
TRBJ1-5,once,.,TRBV6-6,CASSYPDTANQPQHF